This T cell receptor beta chain was sequenced in a study of high-grade serous ovarian cancer treatment subgroups (dated by TCRdb to the early 2020s). Turning to the overall study: A mean of about 14,000 reads and 7,000 to 8,500 unique TCR beta rearrangements per sample was generated by sequencing. One primary tumor sample and two metastatic tumor samples were contributed by each patient, so that 90 to 100 samples were obtained in total. The approximately 30-patient cohort included around 10 patients with no residual disease after primary surgery (R0), around 10 excellent NACT responders, and around 10 poor NACT responders. Under a laparoscopic triage algorithm, patients with high-grade serous ovarian cancer were grouped by complete gross resection or by neoadjuvant chemotherapy response, and the study profiled the TCR beta repertoires of these patients. What the work shows at the level of the full study, not this receptor alone: The TCR repertoire analyses centered on CDR3, and CDR1 and CDR2 were not analyzed. Because bulk tumor TCR sequencing provided no spatial information, insight into HGSC tumor complexity and diversity was limited. TCR clonal relatedness correlated positively with neoantigen level and, by trend, with copy number variation and mutation load from whole-genome sequencing. Tumors from the same patient had repertoire similarity ranging from 0.11 to 0.79, while tumors from different patients showed almost no similarity.

The 85 to 95 tumor samples were subjected to high-throughput TCR profiling using ImmunoSEQ. Per the original workflow: To measure repertoire diversity, the metrics used were richness (unique productive sequences), clonality, evenness and relatedness, and the Bhattacharyya coefficient was used to assess similarity between samples. Conclusions stayed consistent in a sensitivity analysis that left out TCRs with fewer than two reads. Sourced from immuneACCESS, this table was stored by TCRdb with only in-frame sequences that have V and J called. A share of the clones is absent; for the studies checked, an unresolved V gene accounts for under half, and the remainder has no known explanation. The V and J calls and the clone size are those of that table, but D and trimming were determined from the DNA. The sample table records thousands of clones; around four fifths of these occur just once. Of the sample, roughly 8% falls within the top ten clones.

There are 14 amino acids in the CDR3, from cysteine to phenylalanine inclusive. Only CDR3 DNA remains: 42 bases, in frame from the first base. The germline V gene provides CDR1 SGHVS and CDR2 FQNEAQ. The V and J ends are trimmed by 4 bases and 1 base, leaving 10 bases between them. For this clone: Its antigen is not yet known. Qualities for individual bases were not recorded, and no much larger clone is one base off.

The tumor samples were collected prior to definitive surgery or chemotherapy. Genomic DNA was extracted by the MD Anderson Biospecimen Extraction Resource, and TCR sequencing was done by the MD Anderson Cancer Genomics Laboratory. The sample comprised tumor tissue. The chain uses TRBV7-8 and TRBJ1-2; no D segment can be confidently identified. The sequence was collected from a human donor with high-grade serous ovarian cancer. The encoded CDR3 is CASSSGTSNYGYTF. The sequence in DNA is TGTGCCAGCAGCTCCGGAACCAGTAACTATGGCTACACCTTC.